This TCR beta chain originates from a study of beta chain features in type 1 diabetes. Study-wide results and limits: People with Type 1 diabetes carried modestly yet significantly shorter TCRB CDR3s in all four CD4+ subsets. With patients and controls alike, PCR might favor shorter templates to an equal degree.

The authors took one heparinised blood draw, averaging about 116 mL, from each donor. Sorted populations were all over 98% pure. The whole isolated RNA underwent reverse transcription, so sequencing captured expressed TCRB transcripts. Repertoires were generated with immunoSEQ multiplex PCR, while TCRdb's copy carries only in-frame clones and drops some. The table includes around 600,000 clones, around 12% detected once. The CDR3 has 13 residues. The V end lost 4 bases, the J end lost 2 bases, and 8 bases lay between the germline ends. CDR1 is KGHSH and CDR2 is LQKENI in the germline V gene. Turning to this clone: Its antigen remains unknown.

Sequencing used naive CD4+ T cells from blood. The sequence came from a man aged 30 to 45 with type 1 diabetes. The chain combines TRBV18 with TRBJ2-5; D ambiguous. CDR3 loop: CASSLDLQETQYF. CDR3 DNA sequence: TGTGCCAGCTCACTGGACCTACAAGAGACCCAGTACTTC.